This T cell receptor (beta chain) was retrieved from a study of blood T cells in healthy people across ages (dated by TCRdb to 2013 to 2016). Background for the entire study: In model experiments, roughly one uniquely barcoded TCR beta cDNA molecule per two T cells was captured by template switching. To track age-related changes in TCR beta repertoire diversity, the study relied on deep sequencing normalized with unique cDNA molecular identifiers. The donors were divided into four age groups: young (average around 16 years), middle-aged (about 39), aged (approximately 59) and long-lived (82). To avoid experimental bias, donors of different ages were randomly spread across the sequencing lanes. The study analyzed two additional independent replicas of 1 million unique cDNA reads from the same blood draw for two donors, one aged 18 to 30 and one aged 80 or older. The study at large found these results: Estimates of total diversity from one million sequenced T cells were regarded as lower bounds and underestimates. Compared with the aged group, the long-lived group had more naive CD4+ T cells, fewer expanded clones and increased TCR diversity, a pattern suggesting age selection. There was a strong correlation between observed TCR beta diversity and the percentage of naive T cells measured by flow cytometry. Donor CMV infection status was unknown, potentially confounding age-related changes in expanded clonotypes. Observed TCR beta diversity per million T cells fell roughly linearly with age, and a significant reduction was already apparent by age about 43. Conclusive comparison of naive and antigen-experienced compartments was prevented by the profiling of bulk unsorted PBMCs.

Library method: 5' RACE. The listed sequencing device is Illumina HiSeq 2500. A second 7 to 11 cycle PCR used a sample-barcoded 5' primer and a J-beta primer mix. A unique molecular identifier was introduced onto each TCR beta cDNA molecule by a template-switch 5' adaptor carrying 12 random nucleotides. At least 2.5 million CDR3-containing paired-end reads were obtained from each sample. First-strand cDNA synthesis was performed from all RNA using the Mint cDNA synthesis kit, with priming by a TRBC-specific oligonucleotide. After uracil-DNA glycosylase treatment, a first 18-cycle PCR used universal primers M1SS and BC2_uni_R on all cDNA. The authors' pipeline ran thus. Normalization of each sample was performed by random selection of 1 million high-quality reads, each carrying a distinct molecular identifier. Instead of being binned into consensus sequences, reads with shared molecular identifiers were discarded. MiTCR, run with a Q25 quality threshold and the strictest error-elimination algorithm, handled CDR3 identification, clonotype clustering and error correction. A nonparametric unseen species model using Euler transformation provided a lower-bound estimate of total TCR beta diversity. Starting from the raw public reads, TCRdb applied fastp trimming at Q25, assembled clones with MiXCR and retained in-frame beta chains. CDR3 protein duplicates are merged, each entry listing the most common genes and DNA. The V and J calls reflect TCRdb's pipeline rather than the authors' work. The sample yields about 1.1 million distinct CDR3 sequences; around two fifths were counted once. The ten biggest clones cover over 10% of the sample.

The CDR1 and CDR2 encoded by the germline V gene are SGHTA and FQGNSA. The trim is 4 bases for V and 13 bases for J, with a gap of 11 bases between the germline ends. Including cysteine and phenylalanine, the CDR3 has 11 amino acids. The read is trimmed to its CDR3 DNA, 33 bases read in frame from base 1. On this clonotype itself: Its binding antigen is unknown. Qualities for individual bases were not recorded, and no much larger clone is one base off.

Donors were a few dozen systemically healthy Caucasian individuals from Russia aged 6 to 90 years. Ten milliliters of peripheral blood were drawn from each donor into EDTA-treated Vacutainer tubes. PBMCs were isolated by Ficoll-Paque density-gradient centrifugation, with at least 6 million obtained per sample. Trizol reagent was used to extract total RNA from the PBMCs, yielding at least 6 micrograms per sample. For every donor, an aliquot of PBMCs went through flow cytometry to measure the percentages of naive CD45RAhigh/CD27high T cells. This TCR came from a man in his late teens or twenties in good health. The source material was blood. The V and J segments used are TRBV7-2 and TRBJ2-1, with the D gene uncertain. The CDR3 has the sequence CASSSRGIQFF. The nucleotide sequence reads as follows: TGTGCCAGCAGCTCGCGTGGCATACAGTTCTTC. The CDR3 plus the reference TRBV7-2 and TRBJ2-1 genes for the other parts give the full variable domain: GAGVSQSPSNKVTEKGKDVELRCDPISGHTALYWYRQSLGQGLEFLIYFQGNSAPDKSGLPSDRFSAERTGGSVSTLTIQRTQQEDSAVYLCASSSRGIQFFGPGTRLTVL.